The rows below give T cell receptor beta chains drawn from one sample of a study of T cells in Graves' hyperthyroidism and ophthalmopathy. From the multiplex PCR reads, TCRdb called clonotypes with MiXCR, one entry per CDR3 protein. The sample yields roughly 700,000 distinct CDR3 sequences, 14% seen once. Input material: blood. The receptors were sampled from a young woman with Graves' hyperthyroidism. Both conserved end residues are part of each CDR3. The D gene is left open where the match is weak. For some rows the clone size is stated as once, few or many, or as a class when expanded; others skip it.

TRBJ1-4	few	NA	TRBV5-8	CASTPESAPRNEKLFF	TGTGCCAGCACCCCGGAATCGGCTCCTAGGAATGAAAAACTGTTTTTT
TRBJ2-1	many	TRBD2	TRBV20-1	CSAREGGALNNEQFF	TGCAGTGCTAGAGAGGGAGGGGCTCTAAACAATGAGCAGTTCTTC
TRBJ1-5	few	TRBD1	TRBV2	CASRDRVTQHF	TGTGCCAGCAGGGACAGGGTGACCCAGCATTTT
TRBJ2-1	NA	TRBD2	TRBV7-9	CASRVLAGGPVSNEQFF	TGTGCCAGCAGGGTACTAGCGGGAGGGCCGGTAAGCAATGAGCAGTTCTTC
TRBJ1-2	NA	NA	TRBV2	CASSEAHNRRSGYTF	TGTGCCAGCAGTGAAGCGCATAACAGACGAAGTGGCTACACCTTC
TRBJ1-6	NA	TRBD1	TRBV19	CASSSSSGTANSPLHF	TGTGCCAGTAGTTCCTCTTCCGGGACAGCCAATTCACCCCTCCACTTT
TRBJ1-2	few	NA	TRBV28	CASMLVNYGYTF	TGTGCCAGCATGTTAGTGAACTATGGCTACACCTTC
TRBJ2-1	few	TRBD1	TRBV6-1	CASSTPGQGFDEQFF	TGTGCCAGCAGTACCCCGGGACAGGGCTTTGATGAGCAGTTCTTC
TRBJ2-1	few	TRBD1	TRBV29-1	CSVEDGTGAYNEQFF	TGCAGCGTTGAAGATGGGACAGGGGCCTACAATGAGCAGTTCTTC
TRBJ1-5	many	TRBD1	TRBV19	CASSIATGSNQPQHF	TGTGCCAGTAGTATAGCGACAGGGAGCAATCAGCCCCAGCATTTT
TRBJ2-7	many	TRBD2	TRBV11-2	CASSRPGTSGYEQYF	TGTGCCAGCAGCCGCCCAGGGACTAGCGGATACGAGCAGTACTTC
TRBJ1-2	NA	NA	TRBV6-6	CASSYSWADLSYGYTF	TGTGCCAGCAGTTACTCGTGGGCAGATTTGAGCTATGGCTACACCTTC
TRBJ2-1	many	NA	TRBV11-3	CASSLGGWDEQFF	TGTGCCAGCAGCTTGGGGGGTTGGGATGAGCAGTTCTTC
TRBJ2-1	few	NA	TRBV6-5	CASSYPDSPEQFF	TGTGCCAGCAGTTACCCCGACAGCCCTGAGCAGTTCTTC
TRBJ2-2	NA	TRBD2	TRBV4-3	CASSQDRTSGRRELFF	TGCGCCAGCAGCCAAGACAGGACTAGCGGGAGACGGGAGCTGTTTTTT
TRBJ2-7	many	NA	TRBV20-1	CSASQGILEQYF	TGCAGTGCTAGTCAGGGGATCTTGGAGCAGTACTTC
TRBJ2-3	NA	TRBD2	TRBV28	CASTSPGLAGAYPLGTQYF	TGTGCCAGCACCTCACCGGGACTAGCGGGAGCTTACCCCCTCGGTACGCAGTATTTT
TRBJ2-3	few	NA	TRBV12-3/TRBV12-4	CASSSWSKTPLGDTQYF	TGTGCCAGCAGTTCTTGGAGCAAAACCCCTTTAGGGGATACGCAGTATTTT
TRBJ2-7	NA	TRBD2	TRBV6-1	CASRDTASGRDEQYF	TGTGCCAGCAGGGATACGGCTAGCGGGAGGGACGAGCAGTACTTC
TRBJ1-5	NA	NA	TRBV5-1	CASSVWGASNQPQHF	TGCGCCAGCAGCGTGTGGGGTGCTAGCAATCAGCCCCAGCATTTT
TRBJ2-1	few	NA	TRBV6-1	CASRRFANEQFF	TGTGCCAGCAGGCGGTTCGCCAATGAGCAGTTCTTC
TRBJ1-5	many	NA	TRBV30	CAWSRAVTYQPQHF	TGTGCCTGGAGTAGGGCAGTAACTTATCAGCCCCAGCATTTT
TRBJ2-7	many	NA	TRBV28	CASSFFREFDEQYF	TGTGCCAGCAGTTTTTTTCGGGAGTTCGACGAGCAGTACTTC
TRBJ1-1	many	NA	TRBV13	CASSLRPVTEAFF	TGTGCCAGCAGCTTACGGCCAGTCACTGAAGCTTTCTTT
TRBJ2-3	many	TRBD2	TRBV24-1	CATSDFSAGGPDTQYF	TGTGCCACCAGTGATTTCTCGGCGGGAGGGCCGGATACGCAGTATTTT
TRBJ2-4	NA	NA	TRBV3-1	CASSQRGQLNIQYF	TGTGCCAGCAGCCAAAGGGGTCAATTAAACATTCAGTACTTC
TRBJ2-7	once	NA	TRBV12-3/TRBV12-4	CASSRTKIEQYF	TGTGCCAGCAGTCGGACCAAGATAGAGCAGTACTTC
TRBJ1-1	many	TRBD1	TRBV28	CASTPQTGGGLNTEAFF	TGTGCCAGCACCCCCCAGACAGGGGGAGGGCTGAACACTGAAGCTTTCTTT
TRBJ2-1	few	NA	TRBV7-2	CASSLVRVEQFF	TGTGCCAGCAGCTTAGTCCGGGTTGAGCAGTTCTTC
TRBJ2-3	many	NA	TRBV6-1	CASSSRRNTQYF	TGTGCCAGCAGTTCCCGCCGGAATACGCAGTATTTT
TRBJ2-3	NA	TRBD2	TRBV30	CAWSVSTGGLNTQYF	TGTGCCTGGAGTGTATCAACGGGAGGACTGAATACGCAGTATTTT
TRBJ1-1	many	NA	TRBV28	CASSLLWVGGSSNTEAFF	TGTGCCAGCAGTTTATTGTGGGTTGGTGGCAGTAGCAACACTGAAGCTTTCTTT
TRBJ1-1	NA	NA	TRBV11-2	CASSLDPLVEAFF	TGTGCCAGCAGCTTAGATCCCCTCGTAGAAGCTTTCTTT
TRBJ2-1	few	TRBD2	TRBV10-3	CAISGGTSGSLNEQFF	TGTGCCATCAGTGGAGGGACTAGCGGGAGTCTGAATGAGCAGTTCTTC
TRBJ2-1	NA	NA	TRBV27	CASSLLPSSYNEQFF	TGTGCCAGCAGTTTATTACCCAGCTCCTACAATGAGCAGTTCTTC
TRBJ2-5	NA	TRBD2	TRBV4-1	CASSQAPLAGPRQVPETQYF	TGCGCCAGCAGCCAAGCCCCTCTAGCGGGCCCAAGACAGGTACCAGAGACCCAGTACTTC
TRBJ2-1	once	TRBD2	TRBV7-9	CASSYGPGLRDNEQFF	TGTGCCAGCAGCTACGGGCCGGGACTACGTGACAATGAGCAGTTCTTC
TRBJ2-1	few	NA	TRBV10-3	CAISEGNEQFF	TGTGCCATCAGTGAGGGAAATGAGCAGTTCTTC